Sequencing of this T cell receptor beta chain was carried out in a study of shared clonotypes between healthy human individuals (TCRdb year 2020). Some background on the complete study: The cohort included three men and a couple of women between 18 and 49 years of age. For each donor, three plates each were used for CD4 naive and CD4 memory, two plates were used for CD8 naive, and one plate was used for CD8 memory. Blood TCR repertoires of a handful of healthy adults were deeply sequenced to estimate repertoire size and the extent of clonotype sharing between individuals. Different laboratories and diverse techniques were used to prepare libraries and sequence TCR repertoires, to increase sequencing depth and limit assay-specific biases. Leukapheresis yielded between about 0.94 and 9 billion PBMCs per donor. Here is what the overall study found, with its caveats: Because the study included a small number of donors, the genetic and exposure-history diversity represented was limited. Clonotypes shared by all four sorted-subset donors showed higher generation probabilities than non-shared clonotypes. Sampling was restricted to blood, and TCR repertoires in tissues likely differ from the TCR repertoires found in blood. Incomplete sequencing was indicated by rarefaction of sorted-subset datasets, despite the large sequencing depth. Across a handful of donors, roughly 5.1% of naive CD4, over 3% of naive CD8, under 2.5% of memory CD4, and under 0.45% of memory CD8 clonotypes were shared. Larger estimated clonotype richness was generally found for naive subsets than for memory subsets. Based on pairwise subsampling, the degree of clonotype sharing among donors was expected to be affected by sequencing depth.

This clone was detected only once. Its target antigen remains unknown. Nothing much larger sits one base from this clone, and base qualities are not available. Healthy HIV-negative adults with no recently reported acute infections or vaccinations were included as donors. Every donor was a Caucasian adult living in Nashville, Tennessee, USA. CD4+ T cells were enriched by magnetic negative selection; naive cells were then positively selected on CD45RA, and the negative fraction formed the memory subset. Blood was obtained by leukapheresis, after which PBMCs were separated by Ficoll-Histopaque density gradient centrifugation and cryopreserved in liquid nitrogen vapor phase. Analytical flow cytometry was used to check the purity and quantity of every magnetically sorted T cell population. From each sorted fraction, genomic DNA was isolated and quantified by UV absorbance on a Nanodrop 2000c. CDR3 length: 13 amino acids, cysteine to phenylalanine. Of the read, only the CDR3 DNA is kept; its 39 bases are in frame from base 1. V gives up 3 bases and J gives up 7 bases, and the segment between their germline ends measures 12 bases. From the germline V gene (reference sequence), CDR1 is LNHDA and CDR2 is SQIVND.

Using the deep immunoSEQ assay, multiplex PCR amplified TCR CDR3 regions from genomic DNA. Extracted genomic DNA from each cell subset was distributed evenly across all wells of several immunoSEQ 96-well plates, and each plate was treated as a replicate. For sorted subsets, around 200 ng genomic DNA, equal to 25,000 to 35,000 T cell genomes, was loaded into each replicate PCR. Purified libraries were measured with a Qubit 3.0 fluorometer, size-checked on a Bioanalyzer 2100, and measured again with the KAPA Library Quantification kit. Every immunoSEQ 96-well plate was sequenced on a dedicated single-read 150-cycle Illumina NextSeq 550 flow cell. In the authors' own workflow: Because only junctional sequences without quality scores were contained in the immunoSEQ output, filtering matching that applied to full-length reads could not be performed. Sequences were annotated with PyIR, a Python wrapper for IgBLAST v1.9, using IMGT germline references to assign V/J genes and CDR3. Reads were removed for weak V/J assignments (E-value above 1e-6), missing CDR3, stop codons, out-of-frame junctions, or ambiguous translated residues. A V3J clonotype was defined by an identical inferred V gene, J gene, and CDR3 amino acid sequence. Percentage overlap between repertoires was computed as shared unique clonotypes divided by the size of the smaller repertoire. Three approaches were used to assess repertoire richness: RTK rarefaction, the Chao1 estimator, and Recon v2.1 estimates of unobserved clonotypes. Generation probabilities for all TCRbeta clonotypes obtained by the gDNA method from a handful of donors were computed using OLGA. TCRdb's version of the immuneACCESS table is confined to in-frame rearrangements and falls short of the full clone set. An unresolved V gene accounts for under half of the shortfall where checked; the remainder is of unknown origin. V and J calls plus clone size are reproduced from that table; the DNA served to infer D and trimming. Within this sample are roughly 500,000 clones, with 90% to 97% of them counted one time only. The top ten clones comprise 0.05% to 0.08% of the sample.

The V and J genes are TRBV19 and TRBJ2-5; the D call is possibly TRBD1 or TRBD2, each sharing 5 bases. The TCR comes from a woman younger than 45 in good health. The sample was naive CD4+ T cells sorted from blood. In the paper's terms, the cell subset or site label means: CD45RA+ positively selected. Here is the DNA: TGTGCCAGTAGTATCAAGGATGGGGGGACCCAGTACTTC. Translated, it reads CASSIKDGGTQYF.